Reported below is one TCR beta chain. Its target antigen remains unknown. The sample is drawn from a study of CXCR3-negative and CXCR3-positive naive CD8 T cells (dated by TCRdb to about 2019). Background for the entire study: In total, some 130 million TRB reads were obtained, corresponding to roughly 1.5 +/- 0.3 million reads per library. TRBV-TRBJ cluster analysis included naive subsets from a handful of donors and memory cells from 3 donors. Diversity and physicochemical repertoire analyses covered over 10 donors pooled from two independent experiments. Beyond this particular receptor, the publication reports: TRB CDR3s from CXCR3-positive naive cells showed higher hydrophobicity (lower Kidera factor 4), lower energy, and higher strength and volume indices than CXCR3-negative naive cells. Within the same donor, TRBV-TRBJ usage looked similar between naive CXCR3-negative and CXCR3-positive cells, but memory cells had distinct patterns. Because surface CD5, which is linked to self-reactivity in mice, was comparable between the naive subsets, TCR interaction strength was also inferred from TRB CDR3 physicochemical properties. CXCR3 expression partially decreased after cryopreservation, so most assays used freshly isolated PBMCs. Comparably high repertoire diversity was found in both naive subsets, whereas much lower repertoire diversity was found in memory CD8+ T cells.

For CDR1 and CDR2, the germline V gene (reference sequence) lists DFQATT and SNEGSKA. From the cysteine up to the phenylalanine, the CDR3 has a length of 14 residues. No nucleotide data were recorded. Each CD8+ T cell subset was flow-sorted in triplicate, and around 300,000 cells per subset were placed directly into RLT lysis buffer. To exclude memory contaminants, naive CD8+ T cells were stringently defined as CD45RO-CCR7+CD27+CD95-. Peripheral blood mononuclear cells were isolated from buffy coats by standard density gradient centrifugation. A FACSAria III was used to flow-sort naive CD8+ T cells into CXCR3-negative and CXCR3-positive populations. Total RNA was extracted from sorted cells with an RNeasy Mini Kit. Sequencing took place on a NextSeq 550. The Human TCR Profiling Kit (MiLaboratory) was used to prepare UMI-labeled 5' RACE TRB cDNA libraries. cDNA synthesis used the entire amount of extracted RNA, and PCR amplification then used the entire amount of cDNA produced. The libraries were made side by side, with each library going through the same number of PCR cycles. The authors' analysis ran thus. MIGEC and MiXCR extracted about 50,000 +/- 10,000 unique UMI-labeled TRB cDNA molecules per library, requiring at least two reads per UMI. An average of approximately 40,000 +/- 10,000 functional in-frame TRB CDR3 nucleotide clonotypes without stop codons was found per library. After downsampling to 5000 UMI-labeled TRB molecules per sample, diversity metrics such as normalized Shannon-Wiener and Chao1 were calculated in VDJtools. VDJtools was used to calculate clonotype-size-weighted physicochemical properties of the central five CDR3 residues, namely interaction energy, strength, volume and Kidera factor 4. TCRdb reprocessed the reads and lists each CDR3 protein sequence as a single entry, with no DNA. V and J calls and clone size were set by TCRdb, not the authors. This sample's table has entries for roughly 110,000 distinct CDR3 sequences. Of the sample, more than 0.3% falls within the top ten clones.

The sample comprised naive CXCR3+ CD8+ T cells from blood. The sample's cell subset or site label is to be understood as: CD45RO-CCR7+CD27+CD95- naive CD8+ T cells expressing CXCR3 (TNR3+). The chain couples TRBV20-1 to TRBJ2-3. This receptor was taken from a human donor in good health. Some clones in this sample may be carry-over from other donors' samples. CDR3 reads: CSAYDGGYTDTQYF.